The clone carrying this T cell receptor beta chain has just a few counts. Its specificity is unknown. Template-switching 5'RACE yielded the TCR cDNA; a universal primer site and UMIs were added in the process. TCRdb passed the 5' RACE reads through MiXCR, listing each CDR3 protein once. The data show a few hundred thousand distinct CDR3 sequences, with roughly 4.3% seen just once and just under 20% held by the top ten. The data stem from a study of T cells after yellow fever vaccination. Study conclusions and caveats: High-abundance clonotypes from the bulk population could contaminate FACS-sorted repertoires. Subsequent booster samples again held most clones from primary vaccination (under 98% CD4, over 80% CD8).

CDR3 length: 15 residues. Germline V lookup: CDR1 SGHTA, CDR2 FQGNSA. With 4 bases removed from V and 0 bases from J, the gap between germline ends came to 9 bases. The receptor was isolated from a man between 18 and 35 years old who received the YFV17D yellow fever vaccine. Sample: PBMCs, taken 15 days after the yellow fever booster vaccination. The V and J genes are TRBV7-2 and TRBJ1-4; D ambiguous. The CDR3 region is CASSSQPATNEKLFF. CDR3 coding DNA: TGTGCCAGCAGCTCCCAGCCTGCAACTAATGAAAAACTGTTTTTT.